The 15 T cell receptor beta chains reported below all come from one sample, sequenced in a study of blood T cell repertoires in COVID-19. TCRdb keeps only in-frame clones here, not all; method: immunoSEQ multiplex PCR. This table has some 270,000 clones, around 90% appearing once. Material for sequencing was PBMCs or T cells enriched from blood (not recorded which). The receptor set was obtained from a woman between 40 and 55 years old who had recovered from COVID-19.

This clone was detected once. The chain combines TRBV5-1 with TRBJ1-2; 10 bases match TRBD1. From germline, CDR1 is SGHRS and CDR2 YFSETQ. Trimming cost V 1 base and J 2 bases; bases outside gene matches: 11. The CDR3 spans 18 residues. CDR3 DNA sequence: TGCGCCAGCAGCTTGAACCATCGGACAGGGGGAGTGAACTATGGCTACACCTTC. Protein sequence: CASSLNHRTGGVNYGYTF.

A note on this clone: An end of the junction does not agree with germline; a read error may underlie this. The V call is TRBV7-7, the J call TRBJ1-6; the D gene is possibly TRBD1 (5 bases). Germline CDR1 and CDR2: SSHAT and FNYEAQ (reference sequence). The CDR3 spans 15 residues. This CDR3 reads CASKPTGFYNSPLHF. The CDR3 DNA reads TGTGCTAGCAAGCCAACAGGTTTCTATAATTCACCCCTCCACTTT. The variable domain in full, with the rest retrieved from reference TRBV7-7 and TRBJ1-6, is GAGVSQSPRYKVTKRGQDVTLRCDPISSHATLYWYQQALGQGPEFLTYFNYEAQPDKSGLPSDRFSAERPEGSISTLTIQRTEQRDSAMYRCASKPTGFYNSPLHFGNGTRLTVT.

This clone was detected a few times. The V call is TRBV7-9, the J call TRBJ1-1; the D is unclear. This CDR3 is 15 amino acids long. Trimming left V 4 bases short and J 2 bases short, with 14 bases between. Germline loops: CDR1 SEHNR, CDR2 FQNEAQ (reference sequence). CDR3 in amino acids: CASSSYRTENTEAFF. CDR3 DNA: TGTGCCAGCAGCTCTTACAGAACAGAAAACACTGAAGCTTTCTTT. Combining the CDR3 with reference TRBV7-9 and TRBJ1-1 gives the whole variable domain DTGVSQNPRHKITKRGQNVTFRCDPISEHNRLYWYRQTLGQGPEFLTYFQNEAQLEKSRLLSDRFSAERPKGSFSTLEIQRTEQGDSAMYLCASSSYRTENTEAFFGQGTRLTVV.

V is TRBV5-3 and J is TRBJ2-7, with 7 bases fitting TRBD2. TRBV5-3 is treated as an ORF (open reading frame) with a function not yet certain. The ends lost 4 bases at V and 2 bases at J; junction bases unmatched: 12. The CDR3 has 16 residues. The CDR3: CARSPTPPSGTYEQYF. The CDR3 nucleotides read TGTGCCAGAAGCCCCACCCCGCCTAGCGGAACCTACGAGCAGTACTTC.

The V and J genes are TRBV9 and TRBJ2-1, with 10 positions matching TRBD1. Germline CDR1 is SGDLS and CDR2 is YYNGEE. V trimming: 0 bases; J trimming: 9 bases; junction bases outside the gene matches: 6. This CDR3 comprises 15 residues. CDR3 residues: CASSVATTGGSEQFF. CDR3 bases: TGTGCCAGCAGCGTAGCTACGACAGGGGGCAGTGAGCAGTTCTTC.

The chain is built from TRBV7-2 and TRBJ1-1, with 9 bases that match TRBD1. With 5 bases clipped from V and 12 bases from J, the junction kept 7 bases outside the gene matches. CDR1 and CDR2 (germline): SGHTA, FQGNSA. This CDR3 has 12 amino acids. CDR3 bases: TGTGCCAGCAGCCCGACAGGGGGGTTGCCTTTCTTT. Its translation: CASSPTGGLPFF. The full variable domain, completed using reference TRBV7-2 and TRBJ1-1, is GAGVSQSPSNKVTEKGKDVELRCDPISGHTALYWYRQSLGQGLEFLIYFQGNSAPDKSGLPSDRFSAERTGGSVSTLTIQRTQQEDSAVYLCASSPTGGLPFFGQGTRLTVV.

The chain recombines TRBV5-1 with TRBJ1-2; tentative D call: TRBD1 (6 bases). CDR1 SGHRS and CDR2 YFSETQ come from the germline V gene. Trimming removed 0 bases from V and 2 bases from J, with 11 bases in between. CDR3 length: 15 residues. DNA of the CDR3: TGCGCCAGCAGCTTGGCTAATGGACAGAACTATGGCTACACCTTC. As protein: CASSLANGQNYGYTF.

The chain employs TRBV19 and TRBJ2-2; no reliable D call. The V end lost 5 bases, the J end lost 2 bases, and 12 bases lay between the germline ends. Germline V CDR1 and CDR2: LNHDA, SQIVND (reference sequence). The CDR3 runs 15 residues. CDR3 sequence (DNA): TGTGCCAGTAGTTCCCGGGTCCTAAACACCGGGGAGCTGTTTTTT. This sequence encodes CASSSRVLNTGELFF.

This clone has only one observation. This rearrangement joins TRBV5-8 to TRBJ2-1; 9 bases align to TRBD1. The CDR3 contains 15 residues. After removal of 3 bases from V and 7 bases from J, the junction contained 8 bases not matched to a gene. Germline-derived CDR1 and CDR2 are SGHTS and YDEGEE. CDR3 amino acids: CASSSRQGGKNEQFF. In DNA form, the CDR3 reads TGTGCCAGCAGCTCGCGACAGGGGGGTAAGAATGAGCAGTTCTTC.

The V gene is TRBV3-1 (or the pseudogene TRBV3-2), the J gene TRBJ2-7; the match to TRBD1 covers 12 bases. The CDR3 spans 15 residues. The trim removed 4 bases at V and 6 bases at J, leaving 7 bases unmatched. In germline, CDR1 is LGHDT, CDR2 YNNKEL (reference sequence). In DNA form, the CDR3 reads TGTGCCAGCAGCCCCCGGGACAGGGGGCGGTTCGAGCAGTACTTC. Protein sequence: CASSPRDRGRFEQYF.

This clone was detected only once. The chain has TRBV7-9 and TRBJ1-4; D is perhaps TRBD1 (5 bases). The CDR3 contains 14 residues. Germline lookup yields CDR1 SEHNR and CDR2 FQNEAQ (reference sequence). Between the trimmed V and J ends, which lost 4 bases and 6 bases, there was a span of 12 bases. CDR3 bases: TGTGCCAGCAGCTCCCGAGGGGAGGATGAAAAACTGTTTTTT. It is translated as CASSSRGEDEKLFF. The variable domain in full, completed from reference TRBV7-9 and TRBJ1-4, reads DTGVSQNPRHKITKRGQNVTFRCDPISEHNRLYWYRQTLGQGPEFLTYFQNEAQLEKSRLLSDRFSAERPKGSFSTLEIQRTEQGDSAMYLCASSSRGEDEKLFFGSGTQLSVL.

The chain links TRBV13 to TRBJ1-6; TRBD1 matches at 7 bases. V trimming: 5 bases; J trimming: 7 bases; junction bases outside the gene matches: 5. The CDR3 is made up of 14 amino acids. CDR1 PRHDT and CDR2 FYEKMQ come from the germline V gene (reference sequence). In nucleotides, the CDR3 is TGTGCCAGCAGCCTGGGACAGCCGAATTCACCCCTCCACTTT. Its protein product is CASSLGQPNSPLHF. Filled out from reference TRBV13 and TRBJ1-6, the complete variable domain reads AAGVIQSPRHLIKEKRETATLKCYPIPRHDTVYWYQQGPGQDPQFLISFYEKMQSDKGSIPDRFSAQQFSDYHSELNMSSLELGDSALYFCASSLGQPNSPLHFGNGTRLTVT.

The V gene is TRBV2, the J gene TRBJ1-1, with 7 bases fitting TRBD1. Germline-derived CDR1 and CDR2 are SNHLY and FYNNEI. J lost 5 bases, V lost 7 bases, and 19 bases had no gene match. The CDR3 spans 17 residues. CDR3 in amino acids: CASILGGMRGRRTEAFF. In DNA form, the CDR3 reads TGTGCCAGCATCCTAGGCGGGATGAGGGGGCGCAGGACTGAAGCTTTCTTT.

V is TRBV15 and J is TRBJ2-6; 9 bases are shared with TRBD2. CDR1 and CDR2 from the germline V gene are LNHNV and YYDKDF (reference sequence). V trimming: 1 base; J trimming: 0 bases; junction bases outside the gene matches: 7. The CDR3 is 19 amino acids. In DNA, the CDR3 is TGTGCCACCAGCAGAGGGCTAGCGGGATTCTACTCTGGGGCCAACGTCCTGACTTTC. Translated, it gives CATSRGLAGFYSGANVLTF.

The chain uses TRBV5-4 and TRBJ2-5; 11 nucleotides align to TRBD2. This CDR3 has 17 residues. V lost 4 bases, J lost 5 bases, and 13 bases stayed unmatched. Germline-derived CDR1 and CDR2 are SGHNT and YYREEE (reference sequence). The CDR3 region is CASSEKSLAGVRETQYF. The CDR3 DNA sequence: TGTGCCAGCAGCGAAAAGTCACTAGCGGGAGTTAGGGAGACCCAGTACTTC. Together with reference TRBV5-4 and TRBJ2-5, the CDR3 gives the full variable domain: ETGVTQSPTHLIKTRGQQVTLRCSSQSGHNTVSWYQQALGQGPQFIFQYYREEENGRGNFPPRFSGLQFPNYSSELNVNALELDDSALYLCASSEKSLAGVRETQYFGPGTRLLVL.